This T cell receptor beta chain is from a study of blood T cell repertoires in COVID-19. Study background: COVID-19 samples, acute and convalescent, were from the United States, Italy and Spain. Sample material is recorded as cDNA or gDNA derived from T cells, B-cell-depleted T cells, or PBMCs.

Looked up from germline, CDR1 is SGHTS and CDR2 is YDEGEE. The CDR3 sequence is 14 residues long. Trimming removed 3 bases from V and 7 bases from J, with 16 bases in between. This clone came up once. In the original workflow: Nucleated cell counts were estimated from reference gene primer amplification. Produced via immunoSEQ multiplex PCR; TCRdb's table is partial and in-frame only. The V and J calls and clone size are taken from that table; D and trimming were inferred from the DNA. Found here are some 250,000 clones, 82% of them singletons; the top ten hold roughly 12%. The sample consisted of peripheral blood. The rearrangement links TRBV5-8 to TRBJ1-2, with D tentatively TRBD1 (6 bases). The TCR originated in a woman aged 55-70 years with active or convalescent COVID-19. DNA of the CDR3: TGTGCCAGCAGCTCCCAACAGGGTATATTTGGCTACACCTTC. The encoded protein is CASSSQQGIFGYTF.